This T cell receptor beta chain was documented in a study of CD8 T cells in ankylosing spondylitis. Study-wide findings and caveats: A TCR beta motif made of 7 to 9 highly homologous variants seemed typical of ankylosing spondylitis blood.

TCRdb re-derived calls from the 5' RACE reads in MiXCR, one entry per CDR3 protein. The sample carries around 770,000 distinct CDR3 sequences, about 12% recorded once. Per the germline V gene, CDR1 is LGHNA and CDR2 is YSLEER. Trimming removed 5 bases at V and 2 bases at J, with 13 bases between. The CDR3 is 15 residues long. This clonotype was seen ten or more times. The antigen is not known. The J gene is TRBJ1-3, the V gene TRBV4-3; no firm D call. The sample comprised blood, either unsorted or a sorted T cell fraction (not recorded which). The clonotype comes from a male donor with ankylosing spondylitis. The CDR3 sequence is CASSVTIRAGNTIYF. The CDR3 nucleotides read TGCGCCAGCAGCGTGACGATAAGGGCTGGAAACACCATATATTTT.